The 14 T cell receptor beta chains below all came from one sample that was sequenced in a study of T cells in Graves' hyperthyroidism and ophthalmopathy. Template material for amplifying TCR beta CDR3 regions consisted of RNA transcripts. First-round RT-PCR of the TCR CDR3 relied on the HTBI primer set. TCRdb reprocessed the multiplex PCR reads with MiXCR, giving one entry per CDR3 protein. There are about 160,000 distinct CDR3 sequences in the sample; about 9% occur only once, and more than 20% lies in the top ten. Sequencing used blood. These receptors were taken from a woman in her late teens or twenties with Graves' hyperthyroidism that later progressed to Graves' ophthalmopathy.

In its sample, this clonotype was seen many times. The gene calls are TRBV6-1 and TRBJ1-2; maybe TRBD1 (5 bases). This CDR3 region has 13 residues. Germline CDR1 is MNHNS and CDR2 is SASEGT. V dropped 2 bases and J dropped 8 bases, with 12 bases sitting between them. The CDR3 protein is CASSEIGEFGYTF. DNA of the CDR3: TGTGCCAGCAGTGAAATAGGGGAGTTCGGCTACACCTTC.

This clonotype was observed many times. The chain employs TRBV13 and TRBJ1-2; the match to TRBD1 covers 7 bases. Germline-derived CDR1 and CDR2 are PRHDT and FYEKMQ (reference sequence). V was clipped by 2 bases and J by 8 bases; unmatched bases: 11. This CDR3 comprises 15 residues. The CDR3: CASSLSDRDRWGYTF. The CDR3, as DNA: TGTGCCAGCAGCTTAAGCGACAGGGATCGATGGGGCTACACCTTC.

This clonotype was counted at least ten times. The chain has TRBV4-1 and TRBJ1-2; D ambiguous. The CDR3 has 11 residues. V lost 6 bases and J 8 bases, leaving 10 bases between the germline ends. Germline CDR1 MGHRA, CDR2 YSYEKL. The CDR3 here is CASSSAEGYTF. The DNA for the CDR3 is TGCGCCAGCAGTTCTGCGGAGGGCTACACCTTC.

This rearrangement joins TRBV20-1 to TRBJ2-1; 12 bases map to TRBD2. The CDR3 runs 16 residues. Unmatched junction bases numbered 9, after V lost 5 bases and J lost 4 bases. The germline gives CDR1 DFQATT, CDR2 SNEGSKA (reference sequence). The CDR3 sequence: CSAPDALAGGYNEQFF. CDR3 DNA sequence: TGCAGTGCTCCCGACGCACTAGCGGGGGGTTACAATGAGCAGTTCTTC.

The chain has TRBV11-2 and TRBJ1-1, with 12 bases fitting TRBD1. The CDR3 covers 17 residues. Germline values: CDR1 SGHAT, CDR2 FQNNGV. Trimming removed 3 bases from V and 6 bases from J; junction bases left unmatched: 11. As DNA, the CDR3 is TGTGCCAGCAGCTTCGGGACAGGGGGCGTGGAGGCACCTGAAGCTTTCTTT. As protein: CASSFGTGGVEAPEAFF.

The V call is TRBV19, the J call TRBJ2-3; D uncertain. The CDR3 sequence is 13 residues long. Trimming left V 3 bases short and J 1 base short, with 5 bases between. Per the germline V gene, CDR1 is LNHDA and CDR2 is SQIVND (reference sequence). In DNA, the CDR3 is TGTGCCAGTAGTATGGCGGGCACAGATACGCAGTATTTT. It is translated as CASSMAGTDTQYF.

This clonotype was counted many times. The CDR3, as DNA: TGCAGCGTTGAGGTAGGACAGGGGGTAAGCGGTACCTACGAGCAGTACTTC. The encoded protein is CSVEVGQGVSGTYEQYF. V usage is TRBV29-1 and J usage is TRBJ2-7, with 10 bases that match TRBD1. Trimming removed 3 bases from V and 2 bases from J; junction bases left unmatched: 13. Germline lookup yields CDR1 SQVTM and CDR2 ANQGSEA. CDR3 length equals 17 residues.

This clonotype was seen repeatedly, ten times or more. V usage is TRBV12-3 or TRBV12-4 and J usage is TRBJ2-4; a possible D gene is TRBD2 (6 bases). Trimming removed 7 bases from V and 0 bases from J, with 19 bases in between. This CDR3 has 17 residues. The CDR3 here is CASTNGRQRLAKNIQYF. CDR3 DNA: TGTGCCAGCACCAACGGGAGACAGAGACTAGCCAAAAACATTCAGTACTTC.

This chain's CDR3 is CASSFGQGASTEAFF. The CDR3 coding sequence is TGTGCCAGCAGTTTCGGACAGGGGGCTAGTACTGAAGCTTTCTTT. The chain uses TRBV27 and TRBJ1-1; 11 bases match TRBD1. Germline CDR1 reads MNHEY; CDR2 reads SMNVEV (reference sequence). The CDR3 sequence is 15 residues long. J lost 5 bases, V lost 3 bases, and 5 bases had no gene match.

This clonotype was detected a few times. The chain employs TRBV7-6 and TRBJ2-7, with unresolved D. CDR1 is SGHVS, CDR2 FNYEAQ, per germline. V lost 3 bases to trimming and J lost 5 bases, with 8 bases between them. The CDR3 runs 12 residues. The chain's CDR3 is CASSFLGDEQYF. Written as DNA, the CDR3 is TGTGCCAGCAGCTTTCTTGGGGACGAGCAGTACTTC.

There are many counts of this clonotype. The chain is built from TRBV7-2 and TRBJ2-5; possible D gene TRBD2, 6 bases. Deletions cut 0 bases from V and 4 bases from J, with 12 bases between. Germline V gene data show CDR1 as SGHTA and CDR2 as FQGNSA. This CDR3 has 15 residues. DNA for the CDR3: TGTGCCAGCAGCTTAGCCGGGAGTGAGGGAGAGACCCAGTACTTC. This codes for CASSLAGSEGETQYF.

The V call is TRBV27, the J call TRBJ2-5; 14 positions match TRBD2. Trimming at V came to 2 bases and at J to 4 bases, leaving 15 bases not matched to a gene. CDR1 MNHEY and CDR2 SMNVEV come from the germline V gene (reference sequence). This CDR3 contains 20 residues. The DNA of the CDR3 is TGTGCCAGCAGTTTAGGCCCGGGACTAGCGGGAGCAGAAGGGGTAGAGACCCAGTACTTC. Residues: CASSLGPGLAGAEGVETQYF.

The gene calls are TRBV7-2 and TRBJ2-7; tentatively, D is TRBD1 or TRBD2 (5 bases each). This CDR3 comprises 17 residues. The germline CDR1 and CDR2 sequences are SGHTA and FQGNSA. V was clipped by 4 bases and J by 4 bases, with 23 bases between them. The CDR3 is CASSSWSVGETIYEQYF. The CDR3 nucleotides are TGTGCCAGCAGCTCCTGGTCTGTAGGGGAGACCATTTACGAGCAGTACTTC.

This clonotype was picked up many times. The chain is built from TRBV19 and TRBJ2-5, with D tentatively TRBD1 (6 bases). Germline lookup yields CDR1 LNHDA and CDR2 SQIVND (reference sequence). V lost 6 bases to trimming and J lost 9 bases, with 26 bases between them. The CDR3 sequence is 16 residues long. This chain's CDR3 is CASRNTLRGQTGPQYF. As DNA, the CDR3 is TGTGCCAGTAGAAACACCCTAAGGGGCCAAACAGGGCCCCAGTACTTC. Full variable domain (remainder filled in from reference TRBV19 and TRBJ2-5): DGGITQSPKYLFRKEGQNVTLSCEQNLNHDAMYWYRQDPGQGLRLIYYSQIVNDFQKGDIAEGYSVSREKKESFPLTVTSAQKNPTAFYLCASRNTLRGQTGPQYFGPGTRLLVL.